This entry features one T cell receptor (beta chain) sequence. This specimen comes from a study of blood T cells in healthy people across ages. The V and J ends lost 4 bases and 4 bases respectively, with 17 bases between them. The CDR3 has 15 amino acids. Using a J-beta primer mix together with a sample-barcoded 5' primer, a second PCR was run for about 6 to 12 cycles. Each CDR3 protein is one row after TCRdb ran MiXCR on the 5' RACE reads. In the table there are about 1.1 million distinct CDR3 sequences, 35% to 45% of which are singletons. This TCR was recovered from a man between 18 and 35 years old in good health. Sample: blood. The V and J genes are TRBV5-7 and TRBJ1-1; weak D call: TRBD1 (6 bases). TRBV5-7 is filed as an ORF, its function uncertain. The CDR3 coding sequence is TGTGCCAGCAGCGCTAGGACAGCCCCCGGCACTGAAGCTTTCTTT. This encodes CASSARTAPGTEAFF.